This TCR beta chain derives from a study of molecular identifiers for immune sequencing clone quantification. Notes on the study in general: Highly expanded clones may be undercounted when identical TCR molecules share barcodes.

One entry per CDR3 protein, called by TCRdb with MiXCR from the PCR reads. The table lists about 640,000 distinct CDR3 sequences, 15% to 20% of them singletons, with roughly 0.85% in the top ten. V lost 0 bases and J lost 5; bases outside the gene matches: 5. This CDR3 is 15 amino acids long. Germline CDR1 and CDR2: SGDLS and YYNGEE. This clonotype has ten or more counts. What it binds is unknown. Sorted cells numbering about 19,000 to 1,000,000, with 10%, 30% or 50% RNA, yielded the naive CD8 libraries. This sequence originates from a human donor in good health. Some libraries in this study had Jurkat cell RNA spiked in. The chain carries TRBV9 and TRBJ2-4; 7 nucleotides match TRBD1. Sequencing used naive CD8+ T cells from blood, with Jurkat cell RNA spiked in. Subset in this sample: FACS-sorted CD8+CD4-CCR7+CD45RA+ naive T cells. CDR3 sequence: CASSVGRDRENIQYF. CDR3 in DNA: TGTGCCAGCAGCGTAGGTCGGGACAGAGAAAACATTCAGTACTTC.